This TCR beta chain comes out of a study of T cells after yellow fever vaccination (dated by TCRdb to 2018 to 2020). Turning to the overall study: Libraries from fractions with low cell numbers were prepared with the SMART-Seq v4 Ultra Low Input RNA kit. To track T-cell clones before and after primary and booster YFV17D yellow fever vaccination, bulk TCR alpha and beta repertoires were sequenced longitudinally. The cohort comprised two healthy male donors, one aged 18 to 30 and one aged 30 to 39 years. Blood samples were taken at several timepoints before and after primary and secondary immunization, and bulk PBMC replicates and cell subsets were isolated.

TCR cDNA was made using 5'RACE template switching, a step that added a universal primer site and unique molecular identifiers. cDNA synthesis was primed from both the TCR alpha and TCR beta constant segments. Library amplification involved two PCR steps, and the second step added sample barcodes and sequencing adapters. Sequencing of libraries was done on Illumina HiSeq 2500 (2x100 bp) or NovaSeq (2x150 bp). The paper's processing steps were these. Reads were demultiplexed and collapsed into UMI consensus sequences with MIGEC, and V(D)J alignment was performed with MiXCR. Using edgeR on replicate PBMC samples, clonotypes were called vaccine-responding if FDR was below 0.01 and the log2 fold change was above 5 up to day 15. Each bulk clonotype was labeled CD4 or CD8 based on which sequenced repertoire, CD4 or CD8, contained the clonotype at higher abundance. Clones were called with MiXCR by TCRdb after fastp trimmed the public reads at Q25, and only in-frame beta chains were retained. Merged by CDR3 protein, the rows form single entries marked with the most common genes and DNA. What appears here as the V and J calls and clone size reflects TCRdb's work, not the paper's. The sample includes 250,000 to 300,000 distinct CDR3 sequences, with around 13% observed a single time. Of the sample, 0.5% to 0.6% is held by the ten largest clones.

Comment on this clonotype: Which antigen it targets is not known. No much larger clone is present one base from it, and per-base qualities are unavailable.

For CDR1 and CDR2, the germline V gene lists MNHNS and SASEGT. The CDR3 goes from the cysteine to the phenylalanine over 15 residues. CDR3 DNA only is kept here, 45 bases in frame from base 1. V loses 2 bases of germline sequence and J loses 4 bases, and the interval between the two ends is 14 bases. Beyond this particular receptor, the publication reports: A small fraction of clonotypes showed up in both the CD4 and CD8 compartments, probably as a result of convergent recombination. The secondary T-cell response was found to be weaker but faster than the primary response, with a peak reached on day 5 rather than on day 15. The study included only a couple of donors, which limits how far the findings can be generalized. Most clones expanded after primary vaccination (around 96% of CD4 and 70% to 90% of CD8) were re-detected after the booster, suggesting that broad memory maintenance occurred. Computational filtering was required because FACS-sorted repertoires could contain abundant contaminating clonotypes from the bulk population.

The intended sense of this specimen's treatment or condition label: live attenuated yellow fever vaccine strain. PBMCs were isolated from peripheral blood using a standard Ficoll-Paque protocol. Dynabeads CD4 and CD8 positive selection kits were used to isolate CD4 and CD8 T-cell fractions. TriZol was used to extract RNA from bulk PBMCs, CD4 and CD8 fractions, and dextramer-positive and dextramer-negative fractions. The source was CD4+ T cells sorted from PBMCs, collected 45 days after the yellow fever booster vaccination. The sequence derives from a man between 25 and 39 years old who received the YFV17D yellow fever vaccine. Recombination joined TRBV6-1 with TRBJ2-5, with TRBD2 perhaps the D gene, on 6 matching bases. The DNA sequence is given as TGTGCCAGCAGTGAATGGAAGCAGCGGGCAGAGACCCAGTACTTC. Its translation is CASSEWKQRAETQYF.